The clone carrying this T cell receptor beta chain turned up a few times. TCRdb reprocessed the 5' RACE reads via MiXCR and lists one record per CDR3 protein. The table lists 400,000 to 500,000 distinct CDR3 sequences, 20% of them singletons. The sample originates from a study of T-cell memory formation after mild COVID-19. The CDR3 runs 16 residues. Trimming cost V 7 bases and J 3 bases, with 19 bases left between them. What was sequenced was PBMCs or a T cell subset sorted from them (not recorded which). The TCR sequence derives from an adult woman who had mild COVID-19 (a few samples of this study predate the infection). Cell type and time point are not known. This chain links TRBV12-3 or TRBV12-4 with TRBJ2-1, with D possibly being TRBD1 or TRBD2 (5 bases each). The CDR3 spells CASNRRPQGVYNEQFF. The CDR3 bases are TGTGCCAGCAATCGGAGGCCCCAGGGAGTCTACAATGAGCAGTTCTTC.